A single sample is the source of the 3 T cell receptor beta chains below, sequenced in a study of cytomegalovirus exposure and HLA in healthy donors. Primers: 60 Vbeta forward and 13 Jbeta reverse. TCRdb keeps only in-frame clones here, not all; method: immunoSEQ multiplex PCR. The repertoire shows roughly 88,000 clones; the top ten hold less than 20%. Source material: PBMCs. Receptors were obtained from a man aged 45 to 65 in good health and CMV-seropositive.

The J gene is TRBJ1-2, the V gene TRBV6-5; the D gene is possibly TRBD1 (6 bases). This CDR3 has 14 amino acids. Deletions cut 6 bases from V and 4 bases from J, with 15 bases between. Germline CDR1 and CDR2: MNHEY and SVGAGI. CDR3 nucleotides: TGTGCCAGCAGACCCGCAGGGGAGAGCTATGGCTACACCTTC. Translated, it gives CASRPAGESYGYTF.

The rearrangement uses TRBV30 and TRBJ2-7, with 12 bases that match TRBD2. Germline V lookup: CDR1 GTSNPN, CDR2 SVGIG (reference sequence). With V trimmed by 1 base and J by 6 bases, 1 base remained unmatched. The CDR3 contains 13 residues. In DNA, the CDR3 is TGTGCCTGGAGTGGACTAGCGGGAGTCGAGCAGTACGTC. Translating gives CAWSGLAGVEQYV.

A note on this clone: The same CDR3 is also encoded by other DNA sequences in this sample. The chain uses TRBV30 and TRBJ2-7; 9 bases map to TRBD2. CDR1 GTSNPN and CDR2 SVGIG come from the germline V gene (reference sequence). The junction had 11 bases not matched to a gene; V was cut back by 1 base and J by 7 bases. This CDR3 contains 15 residues. This CDR3 is CAWSGSAGLAGEQYF. The CDR3 DNA is TGTGCCTGGAGTGGGAGCGCTGGGCTAGCGGGGGAGCAGTACTTC.